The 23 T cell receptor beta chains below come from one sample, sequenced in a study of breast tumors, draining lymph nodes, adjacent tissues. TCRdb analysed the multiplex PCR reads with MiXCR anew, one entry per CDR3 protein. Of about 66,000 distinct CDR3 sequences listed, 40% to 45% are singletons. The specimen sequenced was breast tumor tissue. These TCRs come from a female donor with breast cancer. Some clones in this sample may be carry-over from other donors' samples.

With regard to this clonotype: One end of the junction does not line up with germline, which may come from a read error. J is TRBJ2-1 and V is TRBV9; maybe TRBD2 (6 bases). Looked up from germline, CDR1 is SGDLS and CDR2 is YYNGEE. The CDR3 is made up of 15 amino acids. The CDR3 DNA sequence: TGCGCCAGCAGCGGCCGGGACTCCGTATACGATGAGCAGTTCTTC. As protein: CASSGRDSVYDEQFF.

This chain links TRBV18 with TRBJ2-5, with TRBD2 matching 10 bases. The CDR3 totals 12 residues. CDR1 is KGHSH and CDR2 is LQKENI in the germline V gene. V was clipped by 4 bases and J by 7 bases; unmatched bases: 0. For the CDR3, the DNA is TGTGCCAGCTCACGGACTAGCGGGACCCAGTACTTC. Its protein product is CASSRTSGTQYF. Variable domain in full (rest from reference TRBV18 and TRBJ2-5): NAGVMQNPRHLVRRRGQEARLRCSPMKGHSHVYWYRQLPEEGLKFMVYLQKENIIDESGMPKERFSAEFPKEGPSILRIQQVVRGDSAAYFCASSRTSGTQYFGPGTRLLVL.

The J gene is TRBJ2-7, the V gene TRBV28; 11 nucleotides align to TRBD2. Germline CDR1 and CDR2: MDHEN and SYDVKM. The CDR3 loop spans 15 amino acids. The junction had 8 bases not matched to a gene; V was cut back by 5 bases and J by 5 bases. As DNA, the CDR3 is TGTGCCAGCAGTACCATAGCGGGAGGGCCGAACGAGCAGTACTTC. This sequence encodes CASSTIAGGPNEQYF.

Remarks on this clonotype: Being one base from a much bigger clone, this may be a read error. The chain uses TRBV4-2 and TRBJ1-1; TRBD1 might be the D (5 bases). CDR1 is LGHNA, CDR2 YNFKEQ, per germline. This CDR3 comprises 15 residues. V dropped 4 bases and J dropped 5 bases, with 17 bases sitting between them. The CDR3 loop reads CASSPSRALGTEAFF. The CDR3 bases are TGTGCCAGCAGCCCATCCAGGGCGCTGGGGACTGAAGCTTTCTTT.

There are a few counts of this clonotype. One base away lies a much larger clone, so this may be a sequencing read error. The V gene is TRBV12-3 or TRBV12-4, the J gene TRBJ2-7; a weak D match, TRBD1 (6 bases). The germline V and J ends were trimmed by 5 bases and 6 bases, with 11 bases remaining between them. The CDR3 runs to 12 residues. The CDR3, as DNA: TGTGCCAGCAGTCACACAGGGCTCGAGCAGTACTTC. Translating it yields CASSHTGLEQYF.

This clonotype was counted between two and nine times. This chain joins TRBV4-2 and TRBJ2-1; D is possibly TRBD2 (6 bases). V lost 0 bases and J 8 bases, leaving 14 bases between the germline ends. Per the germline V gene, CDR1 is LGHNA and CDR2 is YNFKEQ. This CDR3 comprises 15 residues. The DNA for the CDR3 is TGTGCCAGCAGCCAAGACGAGCGGGCAATCGATGAGCAGTTCTTC. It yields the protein CASSQDERAIDEQFF.

The CDR3 here is CSARAGDVYEQYF. The CDR3 DNA is TGCAGTGCTAGAGCGGGAGATGTCTACGAGCAGTACTTC. The chain employs TRBV20-1 and TRBJ2-7; weak D call: TRBD2 (6 bases). Germline V CDR1 and CDR2: DFQATT, SNEGSKA (reference sequence). This CDR3 region has 13 residues. V was cut by 1 base and J by 3 bases, with 10 bases left in between.

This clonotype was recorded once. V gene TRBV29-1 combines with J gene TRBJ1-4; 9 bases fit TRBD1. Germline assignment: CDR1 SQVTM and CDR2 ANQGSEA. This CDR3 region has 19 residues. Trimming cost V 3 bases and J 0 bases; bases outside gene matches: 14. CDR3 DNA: TGCAGCGTTGAGAAATCAACGTGGGGACAGGGTGCAACTAATGAAAAACTGTTTTTT. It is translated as CSVEKSTWGQGATNEKLFF.

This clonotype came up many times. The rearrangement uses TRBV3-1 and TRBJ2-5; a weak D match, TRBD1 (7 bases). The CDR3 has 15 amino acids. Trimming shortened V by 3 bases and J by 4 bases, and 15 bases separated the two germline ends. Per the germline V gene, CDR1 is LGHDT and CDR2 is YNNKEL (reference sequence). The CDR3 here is CASSHLPGGRETQYF. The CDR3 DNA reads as TGTGCCAGCAGCCACCTGCCAGGGGGGCGAGAGACCCAGTACTTC.

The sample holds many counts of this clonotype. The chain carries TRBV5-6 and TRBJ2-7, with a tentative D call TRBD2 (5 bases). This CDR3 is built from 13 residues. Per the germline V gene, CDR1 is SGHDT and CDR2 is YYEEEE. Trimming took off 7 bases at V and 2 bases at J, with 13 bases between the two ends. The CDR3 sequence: CASGSRAAYEQYF. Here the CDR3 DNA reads TGTGCCAGCGGAAGCAGAGCGGCCTACGAGCAGTACTTC.

CDR3 DNA: TGTGCCAGCAGAATCACAGGGAAGACTGAAGCTTTCTTT. It yields the protein CASRITGKTEAFF. The V call is TRBV2, the J call TRBJ1-1; D might be TRBD1 (6 bases). The CDR3 is 13 residues long. Between the trimmed V and J ends, which lost 6 bases and 5 bases, there was a span of 13 bases. CDR1 is SNHLY and CDR2 is FYNNEI in the germline V gene.

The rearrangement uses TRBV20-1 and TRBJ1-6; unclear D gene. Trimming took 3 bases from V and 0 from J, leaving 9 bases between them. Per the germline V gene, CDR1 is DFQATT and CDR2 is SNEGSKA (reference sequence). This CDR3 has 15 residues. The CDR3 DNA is TGCAGTGCTAGCTCTGAGGGCTCCTATAATTCACCCCTCCACTTT. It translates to CSASSEGSYNSPLHF.

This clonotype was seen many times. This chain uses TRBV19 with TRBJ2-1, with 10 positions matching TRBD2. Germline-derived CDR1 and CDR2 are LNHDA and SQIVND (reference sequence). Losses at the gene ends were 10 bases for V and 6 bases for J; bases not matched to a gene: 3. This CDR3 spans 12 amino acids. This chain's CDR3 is CATRTSGNEQFF. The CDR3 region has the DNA TGTGCCACCCGGACTAGCGGCAATGAGCAGTTCTTC.

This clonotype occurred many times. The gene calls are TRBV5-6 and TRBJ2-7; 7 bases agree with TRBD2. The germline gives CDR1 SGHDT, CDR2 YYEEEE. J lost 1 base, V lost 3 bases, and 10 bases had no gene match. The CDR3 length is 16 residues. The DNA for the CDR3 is TGTGCCAGCAGCTACACGTCTAGCGGCAATTCCTACGAGCAGTACTTC. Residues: CASSYTSSGNSYEQYF.

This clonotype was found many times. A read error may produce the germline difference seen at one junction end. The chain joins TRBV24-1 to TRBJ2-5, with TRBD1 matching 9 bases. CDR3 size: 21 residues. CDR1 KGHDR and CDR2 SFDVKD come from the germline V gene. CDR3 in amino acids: CATSDFVTGSGQGSRQEPQYF. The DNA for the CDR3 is TGTGCCACCAGTGATTTTGTCACCGGGTCGGGACAGGGCTCCCGACAAGAGCCCCAGTACTTC.

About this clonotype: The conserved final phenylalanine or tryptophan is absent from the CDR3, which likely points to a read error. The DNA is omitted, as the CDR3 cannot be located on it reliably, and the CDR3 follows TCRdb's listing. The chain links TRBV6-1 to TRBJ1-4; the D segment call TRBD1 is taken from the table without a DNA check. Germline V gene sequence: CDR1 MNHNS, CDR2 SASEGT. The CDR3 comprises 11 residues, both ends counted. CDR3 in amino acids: CASGAGGQLNY.

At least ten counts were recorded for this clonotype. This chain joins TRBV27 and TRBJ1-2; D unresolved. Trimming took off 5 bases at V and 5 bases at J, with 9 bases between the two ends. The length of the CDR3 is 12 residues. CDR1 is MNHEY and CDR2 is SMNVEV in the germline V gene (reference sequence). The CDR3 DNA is TGTGCCAGCAGTCCCGGATTATATGGCTACACCTTC. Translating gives CASSPGLYGYTF.

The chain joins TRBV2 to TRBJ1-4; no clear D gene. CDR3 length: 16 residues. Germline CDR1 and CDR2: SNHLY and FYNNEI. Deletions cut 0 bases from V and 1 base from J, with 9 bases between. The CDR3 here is CASSEAPGRTNEKLFF. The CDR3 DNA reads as TGTGCCAGCAGTGAAGCCCCCGGAAGAACTAATGAAAAACTGTTTTTT.

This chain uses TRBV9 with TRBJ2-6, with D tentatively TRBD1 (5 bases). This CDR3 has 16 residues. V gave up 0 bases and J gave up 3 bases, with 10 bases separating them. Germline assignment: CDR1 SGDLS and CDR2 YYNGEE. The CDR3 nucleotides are TGTGCCAGCAGCGTAGGGGGCGCGTATGGGGCCAACGTCCTGACTTTC. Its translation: CASSVGGAYGANVLTF.

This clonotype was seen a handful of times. The CDR3 coding sequence is TGTGCCAGCAGCCGCGACAGTGAAGCTTTCTTT. Translating gives CASSRDSEAFF. This sequence joins TRBV11-1 and TRBJ1-1; a weak D match, TRBD1 (5 bases). The CDR3 runs to 11 residues. Trimming pared 5 bases from V and 7 bases from J, leaving 8 bases between. Germline CDR1 is SGHAT and CDR2 is FQDESV (reference sequence).

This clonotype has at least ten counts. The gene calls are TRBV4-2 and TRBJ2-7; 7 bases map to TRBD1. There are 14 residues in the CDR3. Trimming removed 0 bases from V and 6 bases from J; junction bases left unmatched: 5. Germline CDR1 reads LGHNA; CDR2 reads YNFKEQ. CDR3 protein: CASSQETGTGEQYF. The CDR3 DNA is TGTGCCAGCAGCCAAGAGACAGGGACGGGCGAGCAGTACTTC.

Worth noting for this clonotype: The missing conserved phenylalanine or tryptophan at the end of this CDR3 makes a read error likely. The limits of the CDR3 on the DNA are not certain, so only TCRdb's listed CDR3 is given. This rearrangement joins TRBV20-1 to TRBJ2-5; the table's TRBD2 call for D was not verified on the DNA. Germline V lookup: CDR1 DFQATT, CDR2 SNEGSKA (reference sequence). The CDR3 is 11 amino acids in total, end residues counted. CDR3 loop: CSARDLGLDVI.

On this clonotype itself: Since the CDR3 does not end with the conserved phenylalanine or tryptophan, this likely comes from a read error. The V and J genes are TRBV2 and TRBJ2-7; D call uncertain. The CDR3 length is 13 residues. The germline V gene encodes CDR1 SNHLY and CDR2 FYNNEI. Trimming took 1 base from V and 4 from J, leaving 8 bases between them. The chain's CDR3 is CASSEEGQYEQYL. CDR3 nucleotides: TGTGCCAGCAGTGAAGAAGGGCAGTACGAGCAGTACCTC.